A selection of T cell receptor beta chains follows, all from one sample in a study of OX40 agonist ivuxolimab in advanced cancers. Sequencing used immunoSEQ multiplex PCR; TCRdb keeps in-frame clones, though not all of them. The repertoire holds over 20,000 clones, with around 79% as singletons. Sequences were derived from CD4+ or CD8+ T cells sorted from blood, sampled in a trial of the OX40 agonist ivuxolimab. These TCRs come from an adult with an advanced solid tumor such as melanoma, head and neck, liver or kidney cancer. CDR3s include the opening cysteine and the closing phenylalanine or tryptophan. Fields, in order: J gene, D gene, clone size, V gene, CDR3 DNA, CDR3 protein. A D gene is named only where the DNA matches it firmly. Expanded clones get a size class; other rows say once, few or many, or leave the size out.

J: TRBJ2-3
D: .
size: .
V: TRBV6-5
DNA: TGTGCCAGCAGTTACCGAGGGAGCACAGATACGCAGTATTTT
CDR3: CASSYRGSTDTQYF

J: TRBJ1-2
D: .
size: few
V: TRBV28
DNA: TGTGCCAGCAGTTGGAGAACCGGGGGGGTGGGTGGCTACACCTTC
CDR3: CASSWRTGGVGGYTF

J: TRBJ2-1
D: TRBD2
size: .
V: TRBV2
DNA: TGTGCCAGCAGACCCGGGGGAGCGGGAGATAAGGATGAGCAGTTCTTC
CDR3: CASRPGGAGDKDEQFF

J: TRBJ2-1
D: TRBD2
size: .
V: TRBV5-8
DNA: TGTGCCAGCAGCTTGAAGGGGACTAGCGGGAGAATGGAGCAGTTCTTC
CDR3: CASSLKGTSGRMEQFF

J: TRBJ1-1
D: .
size: .
V: TRBV2
DNA: TGTGCCAGCATTCTAGGGGGAAGCACTGAAGCTTTCTTT
CDR3: CASILGGSTEAFF

J: TRBJ2-3
D: .
size: .
V: TRBV7-8
DNA: TGTGCCAGCAGCTCCGGCACAGATACGCAGTATTTT
CDR3: CASSSGTDTQYF

J: TRBJ2-7
D: .
size: .
V: TRBV29-1
DNA: TGCAGCGTTGCAGGGACCTACGAGCAGTACTTC
CDR3: CSVAGTYEQYF

J: TRBJ2-7
D: .
size: .
V: TRBV29-1
DNA: TGCAGCGTTGGGGAGGGAGGGGGCCACGACCAGTACTTC
CDR3: CSVGEGGGHDQYF

J: TRBJ2-1
D: .
size: once
V: TRBV13
DNA: TGTGCCAGCAGCCCCCAAGGATACAATGAGCAGTTCTTC
CDR3: CASSPQGYNEQFF

J: TRBJ1-4
D: .
size: .
V: TRBV6-5
DNA: TGTGCCAGCAAGACACCCTACGGGGAAAAACTGTTTTTT
CDR3: CASKTPYGEKLFF

J: TRBJ2-3
D: TRBD1
size: .
V: TRBV6-4
DNA: TGTGCCAGCAGCCCACAGGGGTTATCTACAGATACGCAGTATTTT
CDR3: CASSPQGLSTDTQYF

J: TRBJ2-1
D: TRBD2
size: .
V: TRBV5-8
DNA: TGTGCCAGCAGCCACGGACGGGGGGGGTCGCTTTATGAGCAGTTCTTC
CDR3: CASSHGRGGSLYEQFF

J: TRBJ2-7
D: .
size: .
V: TRBV2
DNA: TGTGCCAGCAGTAAATTTATCCTCTACGAGCAGTACTTC
CDR3: CASSKFILYEQYF

J: TRBJ1-2
D: .
size: .
V: TRBV5-4
DNA: TGTGCCAGCAGCTTGACCTCAGGGGTCTATGGCTACACCTTC
CDR3: CASSLTSGVYGYTF

J: TRBJ2-7
D: .
size: .
V: TRBV5-1
DNA: TGCGCCAGCAGCTTGGCCGGGTGGGGAGAGCAGTACTTC
CDR3: CASSLAGWGEQYF

J: TRBJ2-1
D: TRBD2
size: .
V: TRBV5-1
DNA: TGCGCCAGCAGCACCGGACTAGCGGGGGGGCTCTATGAGCAGTTCTTC
CDR3: CASSTGLAGGLYEQFF

J: TRBJ1-2
D: .
size: few
V: TRBV18
DNA: TGTGCCAGCTCTTTTCAACGGGACATACGATTCTATGGCTACACCTTC
CDR3: CASSFQRDIRFYGYTF

J: TRBJ1-1
D: .
size: .
V: TRBV15
DNA: TGTGCCACCAGCAGATCACGGGGCCTGAACACTGAAGCTTTCTTT
CDR3: CATSRSRGLNTEAFF

J: TRBJ1-4
D: .
size: .
V: TRBV16
DNA: TGTGCCAGCAGACTGCGGGGAAGAACTAATGAAAAACTGTTTTTT
CDR3: CASRLRGRTNEKLFF

J: TRBJ1-1
D: .
size: few
V: TRBV19
DNA: TGTGCCAGTAGTATCATGTTTGGGGGGACTGAAGCTTTCTTT
CDR3: CASSIMFGGTEAFF

J: TRBJ2-3
D: .
size: .
V: TRBV5-1
DNA: TGCGCCAGCAGCTTGTTACGGGGTGTCGTGGATACGCAGTATTTT
CDR3: CASSLLRGVVDTQYF

J: TRBJ2-3
D: .
size: .
V: TRBV14
DNA: TGTGCCAGCAGCCGCCCTGGGCCAGGGAGCACAGATACGCAGTATTTT
CDR3: CASSRPGPGSTDTQYF

J: TRBJ2-6
D: .
size: .
V: TRBV30
DNA: TGTGCCTGGAGTGATGGGACTGGGGCCAACGTCCTGACTTTC
CDR3: CAWSDGTGANVLTF

J: TRBJ1-2
D: TRBD1
size: .
V: TRBV7-9
DNA: TGTGCCAGCAGCGACCCGGGACAGGGGGCAAGGTATGGCTACACCTTC
CDR3: CASSDPGQGARYGYTF

J: TRBJ2-1
D: .
size: few
V: TRBV6-5
DNA: TGTGCCAGCACCACTCTCTGGGGGGCCCATGAGCAGTTCTTC
CDR3: CASTTLWGAHEQFF

J: TRBJ2-3
D: TRBD2
size: .
V: TRBV25-1
DNA: TGTGCCAGCAGTGCCTGGACTAGCGGGGGGGCTCTCGGAGATACGCAGTATTTT
CDR3: CASSAWTSGGALGDTQYF

J: TRBJ1-2
D: .
size: .
V: TRBV9
DNA: TGTGCCAGCAGCGAATTTGGGGGGGCGCCGGCAGACTATGGCTACACCTTC
CDR3: CASSEFGGAPADYGYTF

J: TRBJ2-1
D: TRBD2
size: .
V: TRBV10-3
DNA: TGTGCCATCAGTGACCCTACCGGGACTAGCGGGGGGGCCCCCTACAATGAGCAGTTCTTC
CDR3: CAISDPTGTSGGAPYNEQFF

J: TRBJ2-1
D: TRBD1
size: .
V: TRBV19
DNA: TGTGCCAGCCAACCGAGCGGGACAGGGAGCAATGAGCAGTTCTTC
CDR3: CASQPSGTGSNEQFF

J: TRBJ1-2
D: .
size: .
V: TRBV11-2
DNA: TGTGCCAGCAGCTTCAACATCGGAGACATCTATGGCTACACCTTC
CDR3: CASSFNIGDIYGYTF

J: TRBJ1-2
D: TRBD1
size: few
V: TRBV2
DNA: TGTGCCAGCAGTGAACCCCAGGGGGCATGGGACTATGGCTACACCTTC
CDR3: CASSEPQGAWDYGYTF

J: TRBJ2-5
D: .
size: once
V: TRBV25-1
DNA: TGTGCCAGCAGCTTACATGGATTACAAGAGACCCAGTACTTC
CDR3: CASSLHGLQETQYF

J: TRBJ2-2
D: .
size: once
V: TRBV30
DNA: TGTGCCTGGTGGGGGTCGAACACCGGGGAGCTGTTTTTT
CDR3: CAWWGSNTGELFF

J: TRBJ2-2
D: .
size: .
V: TRBV10-1
DNA: TGCGCCAGCAGTTCCCAATCCCAAAACACCGGGGAGCTGTTTTTT
CDR3: CASSSQSQNTGELFF

J: TRBJ2-1
D: TRBD2
size: .
V: TRBV30
DNA: TGTGCCTGGACTACTTGGACTAGCGGGAGGATTTCCTACAATGAGCAGTTCTTC
CDR3: CAWTTWTSGRISYNEQFF

J: TRBJ1-2
D: .
size: .
V: TRBV2
DNA: TGTGCCAGCAGGGCATGGGGGGATCGCAATGGCTACACCTTC
CDR3: CASRAWGDRNGYTF

J: TRBJ1-2
D: .
size: .
V: TRBV2
DNA: TGTGCCAGCAGTGAATATCTGCCATTGGAGGGCTACACCTTC
CDR3: CASSEYLPLEGYTF

J: TRBJ1-1
D: TRBD1
size: .
V: TRBV5-4
DNA: TGTGCCAGCAGCTTTTGGGCCATACAGGGGGCGCCCACTGAAGCTTTCTTT
CDR3: CASSFWAIQGAPTEAFF

J: TRBJ2-7
D: .
size: .
V: TRBV29-1
DNA: TGCAGCGTTGCCGAAGCCTACGAGCAGTACTTC
CDR3: CSVAEAYEQYF

J: TRBJ2-1
D: .
size: .
V: TRBV27
DNA: TGTGCCAGCAGTCCAGGACTAATTGAGCAGTTCTTC
CDR3: CASSPGLIEQFF

J: TRBJ2-7
D: TRBD2
size: .
V: TRBV6-1
DNA: TGTGCCAGCAGAGGGACTAGTTTCTACGAGCAGTACTTC
CDR3: CASRGTSFYEQYF

J: TRBJ2-7
D: .
size: .
V: TRBV7-6
DNA: TGTGCCAGCAGCTTATTACAGAGCTCCTACGAGCAGTACTTC
CDR3: CASSLLQSSYEQYF

J: TRBJ2-7
D: TRBD2
size: few
V: TRBV28
DNA: TGTGCCAGCAGTTCTAGCGGGAGGGCCCACGAGCAGTACTTC
CDR3: CASSSSGRAHEQYF

J: TRBJ2-7
D: TRBD2
size: once
V: TRBV5-6
DNA: TGTGCCAGCAGCTTGGGGCTAGCGGGAGCTCCCTACGAGCAGTACTTC
CDR3: CASSLGLAGAPYEQYF

J: TRBJ2-7
D: .
size: medium-sized
V: TRBV7-6
DNA: TGTGCCAGCAGCCACTGGGCCGGAGACGAGCAGTACTTC
CDR3: CASSHWAGDEQYF

J: TRBJ2-7
D: .
size: .
V: TRBV11-3
DNA: TGTGCCAGCAGCCAGATTCCCTGGGAGCAGTACTTC
CDR3: CASSQIPWEQYF

J: TRBJ2-5
D: TRBD1
size: .
V: TRBV5-1
DNA: TGCGCCAGCAGCTTGGAGGGTAGGGGGCGATTAGAGACCCAGTACTTC
CDR3: CASSLEGRGRLETQYF

J: TRBJ2-4
D: .
size: .
V: TRBV1
DNA: TGCACCAGCAGCCGCAACCCCCAGGATCAGGGCAGGGACATTCAGTACTTC
CDR3: CTSSRNPQDQGRDIQYF

J: TRBJ2-3
D: .
size: .
V: TRBV19
DNA: TGTGCCAGTACCATGCCGGGGGCGGCAGATACGCAGTATTTT
CDR3: CASTMPGAADTQYF

J: TRBJ2-1
D: .
size: many
V: TRBV19
DNA: TGTGCCAGTAGTATTGGGGGGCATGAGCAGTTCTTC
CDR3: CASSIGGHEQFF

J: TRBJ2-2
D: TRBD2
size: .
V: TRBV10-2
DNA: TGCGCCAGCAGTTCTAGCGGGAGGGCCACCGGGGAGCTGTTTTTT
CDR3: CASSSSGRATGELFF

J: TRBJ1-2
D: TRBD1
size: .
V: TRBV6-1
DNA: TGTGCCAGCAGTGAGACCGGGACAGGGGGGGACGGCTACACCTTC
CDR3: CASSETGTGGDGYTF

J: TRBJ1-1
D: .
size: .
V: TRBV15
DNA: TGTGCCACCAGCAGAGATCGGGGTTGGACTGAAGCTTTCTTT
CDR3: CATSRDRGWTEAFF